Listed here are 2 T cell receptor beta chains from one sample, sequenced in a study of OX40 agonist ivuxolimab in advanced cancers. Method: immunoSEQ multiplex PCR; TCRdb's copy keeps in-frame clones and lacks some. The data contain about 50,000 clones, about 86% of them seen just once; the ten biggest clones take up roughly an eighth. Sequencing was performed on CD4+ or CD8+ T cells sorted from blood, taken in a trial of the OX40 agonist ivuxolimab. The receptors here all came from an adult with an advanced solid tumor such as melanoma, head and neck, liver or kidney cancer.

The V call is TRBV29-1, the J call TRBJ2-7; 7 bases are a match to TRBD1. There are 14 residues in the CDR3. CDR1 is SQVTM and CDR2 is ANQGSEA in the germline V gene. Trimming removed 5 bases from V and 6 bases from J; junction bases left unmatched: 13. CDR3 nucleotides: TGCAGCGTTATTTTGACAGGGCGATTGGCCGAGCAGTACTTC. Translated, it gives CSVILTGRLAEQYF.

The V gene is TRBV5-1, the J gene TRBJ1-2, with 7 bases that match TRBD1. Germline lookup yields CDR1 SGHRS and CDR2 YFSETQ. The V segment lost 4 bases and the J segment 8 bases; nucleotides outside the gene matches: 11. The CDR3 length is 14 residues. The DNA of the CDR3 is TGCGCCAGCAGCACTACAGGGGCCGCCGAGGGCTACACCTTC. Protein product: CASSTTGAAEGYTF.